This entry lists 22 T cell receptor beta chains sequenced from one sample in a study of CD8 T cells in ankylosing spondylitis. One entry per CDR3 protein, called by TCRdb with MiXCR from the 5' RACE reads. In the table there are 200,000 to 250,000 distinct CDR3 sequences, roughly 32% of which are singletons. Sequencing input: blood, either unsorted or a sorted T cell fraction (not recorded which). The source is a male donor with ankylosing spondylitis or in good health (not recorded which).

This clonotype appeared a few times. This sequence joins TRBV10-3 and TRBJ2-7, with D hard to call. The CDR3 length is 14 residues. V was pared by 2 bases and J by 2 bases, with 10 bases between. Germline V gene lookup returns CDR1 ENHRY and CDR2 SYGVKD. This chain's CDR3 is CAISETGQPYEQYF. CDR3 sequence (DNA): TGTGCCATCAGTGAGACTGGGCAGCCCTACGAGCAGTACTTC.

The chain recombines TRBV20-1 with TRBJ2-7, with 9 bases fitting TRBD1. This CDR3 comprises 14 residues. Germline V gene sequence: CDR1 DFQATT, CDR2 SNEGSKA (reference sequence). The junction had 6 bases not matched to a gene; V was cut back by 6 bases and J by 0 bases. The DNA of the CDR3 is TGCAGTGCCCAGGACAGGGGATACTCCTACGAGCAGTACTTC. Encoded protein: CSAQDRGYSYEQYF.

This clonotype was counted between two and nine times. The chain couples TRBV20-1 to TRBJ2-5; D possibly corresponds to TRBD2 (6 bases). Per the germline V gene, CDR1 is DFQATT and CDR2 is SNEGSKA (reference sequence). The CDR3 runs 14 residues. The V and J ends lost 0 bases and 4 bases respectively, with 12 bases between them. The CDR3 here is CSARDPGVGETQYF. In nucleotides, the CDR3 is TGCAGTGCTAGAGATCCGGGGGTGGGAGAGACCCAGTACTTC.

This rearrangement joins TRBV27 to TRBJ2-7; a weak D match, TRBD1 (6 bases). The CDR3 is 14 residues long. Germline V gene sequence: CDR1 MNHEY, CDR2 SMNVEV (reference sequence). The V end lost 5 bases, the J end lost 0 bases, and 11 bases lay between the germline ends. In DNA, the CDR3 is TGTGCCAGCAGTGAACCGACAGGCTCCTACGAGCAGTACTTC. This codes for CASSEPTGSYEQYF.

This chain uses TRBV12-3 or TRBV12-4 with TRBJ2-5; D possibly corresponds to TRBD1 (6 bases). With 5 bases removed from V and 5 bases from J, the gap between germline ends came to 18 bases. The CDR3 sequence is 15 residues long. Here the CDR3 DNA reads TGTGCCAGCAGTCTAGATTCGGGACACCGGGAGACCCAGTACTTC. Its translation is CASSLDSGHRETQYF.

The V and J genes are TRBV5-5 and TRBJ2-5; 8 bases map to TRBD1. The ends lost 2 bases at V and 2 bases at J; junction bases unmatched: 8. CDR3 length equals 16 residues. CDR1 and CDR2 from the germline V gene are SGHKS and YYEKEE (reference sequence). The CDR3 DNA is TGTGCCAGCAGCTTATTATGGACAGGGTGGCAAGAGACCCAGTACTTC. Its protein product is CASSLLWTGWQETQYF.

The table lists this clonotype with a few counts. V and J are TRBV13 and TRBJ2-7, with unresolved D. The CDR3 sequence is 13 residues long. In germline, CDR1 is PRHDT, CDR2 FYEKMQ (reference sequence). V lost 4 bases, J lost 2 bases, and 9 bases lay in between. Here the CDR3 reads CASSSRHPYEQYF. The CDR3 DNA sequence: TGTGCCAGCAGCTCTAGACACCCCTACGAGCAGTACTTC.

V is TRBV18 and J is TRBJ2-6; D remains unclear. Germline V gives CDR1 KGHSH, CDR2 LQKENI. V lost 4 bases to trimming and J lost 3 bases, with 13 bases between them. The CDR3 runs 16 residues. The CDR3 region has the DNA TGTGCCAGCTCACTGGAATTAACGTTTGGGGCCAACGTCCTGACTTTC. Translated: CASSLELTFGANVLTF.

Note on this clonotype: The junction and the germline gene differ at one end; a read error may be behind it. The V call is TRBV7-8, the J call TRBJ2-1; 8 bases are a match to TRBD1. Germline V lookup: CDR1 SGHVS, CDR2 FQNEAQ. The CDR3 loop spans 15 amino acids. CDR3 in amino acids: CASETGADSYNDQFF. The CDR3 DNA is TGTGCCAGCGAGACAGGGGCGGACTCCTACAATGACCAGTTCTTC. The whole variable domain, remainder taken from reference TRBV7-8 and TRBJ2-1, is GAGVSQSPRYKVAKRGQDVALRCDPISGHVSLFWYQQALGQGPEFLTYFQNEAQLDKSGLPSDRFFAERPEGSVSTLKIQRTQQEDSAVYLCASETGADSYNDQFFGPGTRLTVL.

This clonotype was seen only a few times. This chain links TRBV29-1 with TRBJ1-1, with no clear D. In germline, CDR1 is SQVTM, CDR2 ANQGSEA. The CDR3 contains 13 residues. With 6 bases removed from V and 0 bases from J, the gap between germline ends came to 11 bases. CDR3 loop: CSVAGVLNTEAFF. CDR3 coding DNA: TGCAGCGTAGCCGGGGTACTGAACACTGAAGCTTTCTTT. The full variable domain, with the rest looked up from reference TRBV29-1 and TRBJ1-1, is SAVISQKPSRDICQRGTSLTIQCQVDSQVTMMFWYRQQPGQSLTLIATANQGSEATYESGFVIDKFPISRPNLTFSTLTVSNMSPEDSSIYLCSVAGVLNTEAFFGQGTRLTVV.

CDR3: CASSHQGTYEQYF. CDR3 coding DNA: TGTGCCAGCAGCCACCAGGGGACCTACGAGCAGTACTTC. This sequence joins TRBV3-1 and TRBJ2-7; D perhaps matches TRBD1 (6 bases). Germline loops: CDR1 LGHDT, CDR2 YNNKEL (reference sequence). CDR3 length equals 13 residues. The V gene lost 3 bases and the J gene lost 2 bases, with 8 bases spanning the gap.

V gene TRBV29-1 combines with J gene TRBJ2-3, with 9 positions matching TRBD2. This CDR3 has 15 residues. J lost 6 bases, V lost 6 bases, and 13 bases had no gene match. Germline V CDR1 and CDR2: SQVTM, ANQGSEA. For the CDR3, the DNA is TGCAGCGTGGTACCTACCGGGACTAGCTTGGATACGCAGTATTTT. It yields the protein CSVVPTGTSLDTQYF.

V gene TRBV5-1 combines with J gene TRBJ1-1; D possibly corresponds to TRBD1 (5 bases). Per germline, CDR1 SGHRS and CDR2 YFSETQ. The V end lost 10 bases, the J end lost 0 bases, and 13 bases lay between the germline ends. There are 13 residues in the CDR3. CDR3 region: CASLGDLNTEAFF. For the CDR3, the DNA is TGCGCCTCCCTGGGGGATCTGAACACTGAAGCTTTCTTT.

The CDR3 sequence: CSVYGGGSTDTQYF. For the CDR3, the DNA is TGCAGTGTGTACGGCGGGGGGAGCACAGATACGCAGTATTTT. V is TRBV20-1 and J is TRBJ2-3; the match to TRBD2 covers 8 bases. The CDR3 consists of 14 residues. Germline V gene sequence: CDR1 DFQATT, CDR2 SNEGSKA (reference sequence). V lost 7 bases to trimming and J lost 0 bases; unmatched junction nucleotides: 6.

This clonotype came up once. CDR3 in amino acids: CASSLSTGGAGGTEAFF. As DNA, the CDR3 is TGCGCCAGCAGCTTGAGCACAGGGGGTGCGGGTGGCACTGAAGCTTTCTTT. J is TRBJ1-1 and V is TRBV5-1; 8 bases align to TRBD1. The CDR3 is 17 residues long. The junction had 12 bases not matched to a gene; V was cut back by 1 base and J by 4 bases. Germline loops: CDR1 SGHRS, CDR2 YFSETQ. The complete variable domain, with remaining parts taken from reference TRBV5-1 and TRBJ1-1, reads KAGVTQTPRYLIKTRGQQVTLSCSPISGHRSVSWYQQTPGQGLQFLFEYFSETQRNKGNFPGRFSGRQFSNSRSEMNVSTLELGDSALYLCASSLSTGGAGGTEAFFGQGTRLTVV.

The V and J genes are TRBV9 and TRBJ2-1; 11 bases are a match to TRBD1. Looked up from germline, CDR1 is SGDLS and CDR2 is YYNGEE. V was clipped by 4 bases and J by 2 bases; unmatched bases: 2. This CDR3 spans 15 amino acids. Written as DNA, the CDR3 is TGTGCCAGCAGCACGGGACAGGGGGCCTACAATGAGCAGTTCTTC. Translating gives CASSTGQGAYNEQFF.

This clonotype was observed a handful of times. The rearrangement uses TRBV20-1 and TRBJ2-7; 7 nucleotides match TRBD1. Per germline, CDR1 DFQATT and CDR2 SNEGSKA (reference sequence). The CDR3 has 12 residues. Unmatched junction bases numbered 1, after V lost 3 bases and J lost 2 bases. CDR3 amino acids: CSASDRAYEQYF. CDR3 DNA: TGCAGTGCTAGTGACAGGGCCTACGAGCAGTACTTC.

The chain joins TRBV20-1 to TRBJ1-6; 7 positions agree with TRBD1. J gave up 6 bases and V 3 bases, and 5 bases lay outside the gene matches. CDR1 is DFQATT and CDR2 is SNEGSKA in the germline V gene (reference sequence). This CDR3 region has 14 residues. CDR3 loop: CSASKGAGNSPLHF. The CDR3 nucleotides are TGCAGTGCTAGTAAGGGGGCAGGTAATTCACCCCTCCACTTT.

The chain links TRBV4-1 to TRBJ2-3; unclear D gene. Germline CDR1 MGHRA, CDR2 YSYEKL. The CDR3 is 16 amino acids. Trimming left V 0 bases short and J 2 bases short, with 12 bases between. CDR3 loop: CASSQDGVLVTDTQYF. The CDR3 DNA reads TGCGCCAGCAGCCAAGATGGCGTTTTGGTCACAGATACGCAGTATTTT.

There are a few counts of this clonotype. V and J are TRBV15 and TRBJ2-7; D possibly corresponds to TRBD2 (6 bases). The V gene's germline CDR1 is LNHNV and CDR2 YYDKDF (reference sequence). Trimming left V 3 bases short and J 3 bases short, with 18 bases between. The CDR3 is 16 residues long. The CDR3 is CATSSGSGDDYYEQYF. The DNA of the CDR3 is TGTGCCACCAGCAGTGGGTCGGGGGATGACTACTACGAGCAGTACTTC.

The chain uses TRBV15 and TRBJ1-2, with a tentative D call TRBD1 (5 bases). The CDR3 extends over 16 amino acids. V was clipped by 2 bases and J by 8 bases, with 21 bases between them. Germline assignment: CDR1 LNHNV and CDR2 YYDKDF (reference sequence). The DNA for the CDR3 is TGTGCCACCAGCAGATCCCCGTTAGGGGAGGTTGGAGGCTACACCTTC. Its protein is CATSRSPLGEVGGYTF.

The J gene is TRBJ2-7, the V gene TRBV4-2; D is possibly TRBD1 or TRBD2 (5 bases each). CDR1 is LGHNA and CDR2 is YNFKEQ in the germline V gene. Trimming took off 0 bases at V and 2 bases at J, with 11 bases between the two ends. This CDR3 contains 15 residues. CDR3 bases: TGTGCCAGCAGCCAAGATGAGGGGCCCGCCTACGAGCAGTACTTC. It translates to CASSQDEGPAYEQYF.